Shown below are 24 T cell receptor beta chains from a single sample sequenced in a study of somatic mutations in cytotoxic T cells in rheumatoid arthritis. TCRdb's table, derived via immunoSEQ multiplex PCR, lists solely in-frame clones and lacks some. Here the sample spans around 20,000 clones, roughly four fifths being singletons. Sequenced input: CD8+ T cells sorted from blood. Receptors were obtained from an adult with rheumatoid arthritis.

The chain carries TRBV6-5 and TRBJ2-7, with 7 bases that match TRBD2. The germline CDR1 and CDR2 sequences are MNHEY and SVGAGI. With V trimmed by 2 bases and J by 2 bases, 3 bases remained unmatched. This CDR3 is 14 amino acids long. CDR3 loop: CASSYGGRAYEQYF. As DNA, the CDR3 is TGTGCCAGCAGTTACGGTGGGAGGGCCTACGAGCAGTACTTC.

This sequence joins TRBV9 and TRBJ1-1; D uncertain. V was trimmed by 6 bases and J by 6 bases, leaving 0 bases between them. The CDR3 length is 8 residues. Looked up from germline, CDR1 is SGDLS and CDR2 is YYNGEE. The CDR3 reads CASTEAFF. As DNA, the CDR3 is TGTGCCAGCACTGAAGCTTTCTTT.

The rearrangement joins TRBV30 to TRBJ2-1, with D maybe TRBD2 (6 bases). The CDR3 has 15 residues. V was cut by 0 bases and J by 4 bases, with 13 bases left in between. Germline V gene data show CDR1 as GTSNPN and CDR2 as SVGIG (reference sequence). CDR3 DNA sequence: TGTGCCTGGAGTGTACGCCTAGCGAGATACAATGAGCAGTTCTTC. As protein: CAWSVRLARYNEQFF.

The CDR3 nucleotides are TGTGCCAGCAGCTTGGGGACACCCTACGAGCAGTACTTC. It encodes CASSLGTPYEQYF. This sequence joins TRBV11-2 and TRBJ2-7, with a possible D match to TRBD1 (6 bases). Germline assignment: CDR1 SGHAT and CDR2 FQNNGV. Trimming stripped 3 bases from V and 2 bases from J, with 8 bases between. The CDR3 extends over 13 amino acids.

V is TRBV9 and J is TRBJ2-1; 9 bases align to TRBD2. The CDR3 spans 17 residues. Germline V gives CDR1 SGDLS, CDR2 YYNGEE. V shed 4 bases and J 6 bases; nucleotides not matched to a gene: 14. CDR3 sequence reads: CASSLEGGGALSNEQFF. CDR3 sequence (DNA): TGTGCCAGCAGCTTAGAGGGCGGGGGGGCCTTGAGCAATGAGCAGTTCTTC.

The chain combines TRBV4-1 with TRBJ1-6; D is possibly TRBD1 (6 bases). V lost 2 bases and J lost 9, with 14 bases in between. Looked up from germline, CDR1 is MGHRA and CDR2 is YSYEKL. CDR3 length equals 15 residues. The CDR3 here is CASSQWGGSASPLHF. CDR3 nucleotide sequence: TGCGCCAGCAGCCAATGGGGGGGCTCTGCTTCACCCCTCCACTTT.

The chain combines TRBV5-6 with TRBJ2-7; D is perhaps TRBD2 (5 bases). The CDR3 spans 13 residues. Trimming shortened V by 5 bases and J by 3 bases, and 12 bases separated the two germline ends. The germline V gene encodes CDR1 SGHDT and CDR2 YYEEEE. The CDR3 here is CASRPFRGYEQYF. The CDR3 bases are TGTGCCAGCAGACCATTCCGGGGCTACGAGCAGTACTTC.

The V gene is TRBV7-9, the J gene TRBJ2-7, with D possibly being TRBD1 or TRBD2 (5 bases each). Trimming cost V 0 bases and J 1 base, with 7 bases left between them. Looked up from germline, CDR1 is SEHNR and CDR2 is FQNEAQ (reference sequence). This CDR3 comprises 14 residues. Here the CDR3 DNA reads TGTGCCAGCAGCTTAGCGGGACGATCCTACGAGCAGTACTTC. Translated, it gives CASSLAGRSYEQYF.

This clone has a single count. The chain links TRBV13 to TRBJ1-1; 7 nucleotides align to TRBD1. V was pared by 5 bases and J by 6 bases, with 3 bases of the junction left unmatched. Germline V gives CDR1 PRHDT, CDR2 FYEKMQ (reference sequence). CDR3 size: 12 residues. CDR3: CASSLDRAEAFF. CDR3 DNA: TGTGCCAGCAGCCTAGACAGGGCTGAAGCTTTCTTT.

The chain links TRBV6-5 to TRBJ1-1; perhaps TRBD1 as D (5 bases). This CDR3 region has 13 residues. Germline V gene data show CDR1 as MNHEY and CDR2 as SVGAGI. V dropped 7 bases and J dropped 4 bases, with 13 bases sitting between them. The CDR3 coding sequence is TGTGCCAGCACCCCACGGGGGTTCACTGAAGCTTTCTTT. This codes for CASTPRGFTEAFF.

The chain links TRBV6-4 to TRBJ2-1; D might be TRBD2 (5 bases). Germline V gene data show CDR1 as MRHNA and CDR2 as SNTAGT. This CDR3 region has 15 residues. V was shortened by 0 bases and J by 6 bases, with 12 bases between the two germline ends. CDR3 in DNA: TGTGCCAGCAGTGACTCCTACGGGCTAGCCAATGAGCAGTTCTTC. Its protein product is CASSDSYGLANEQFF.

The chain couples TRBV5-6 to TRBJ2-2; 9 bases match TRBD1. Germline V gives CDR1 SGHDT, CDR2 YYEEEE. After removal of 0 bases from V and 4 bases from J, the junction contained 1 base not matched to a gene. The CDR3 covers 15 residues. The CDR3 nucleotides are TGTGCCAGCAGCTTGGGGACAGGGGTCACCGGGGAGCTGTTTTTT. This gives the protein CASSLGTGVTGELFF.

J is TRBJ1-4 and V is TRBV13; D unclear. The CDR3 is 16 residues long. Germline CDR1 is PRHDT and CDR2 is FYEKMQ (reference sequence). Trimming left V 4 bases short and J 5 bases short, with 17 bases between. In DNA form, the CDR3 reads TGTGCCAGCAGCTCTGGCTGGGGAACCCTAAATGAAAAACTGTTTTTT. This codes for CASSSGWGTLNEKLFF.

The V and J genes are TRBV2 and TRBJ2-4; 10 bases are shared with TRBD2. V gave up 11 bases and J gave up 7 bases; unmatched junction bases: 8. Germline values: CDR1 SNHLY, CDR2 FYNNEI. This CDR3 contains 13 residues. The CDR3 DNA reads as TGTGCCGCAGCGGGGGGGCTGAGGAACATTCAGTACTTC. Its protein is CAAAGGLRNIQYF.

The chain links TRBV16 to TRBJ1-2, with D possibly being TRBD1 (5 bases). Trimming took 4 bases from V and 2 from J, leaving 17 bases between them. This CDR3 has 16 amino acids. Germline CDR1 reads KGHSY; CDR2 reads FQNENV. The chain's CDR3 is CASSPAPSGRNYGYTF. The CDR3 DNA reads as TGTGCCAGCAGCCCCGCCCCGTCGGGGCGAAACTATGGCTACACCTTC.

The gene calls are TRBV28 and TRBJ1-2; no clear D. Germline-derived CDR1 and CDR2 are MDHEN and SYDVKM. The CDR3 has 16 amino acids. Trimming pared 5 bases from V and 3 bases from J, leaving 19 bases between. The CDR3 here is CASSPRNPFKDYGYTF. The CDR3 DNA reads TGTGCCAGCAGTCCACGTAATCCGTTTAAGGACTATGGCTACACCTTC.

The CDR3 nucleotides are TGTGCCAGCAGCTCGTCGGGCCAGAGCTACTGGGTAGGCTACACCTTC. Amino acids: CASSSSGQSYWVGYTF. The chain recombines TRBV7-8 with TRBJ1-2; D gene ambiguous. The CDR3 has 16 residues. V was pared by 4 bases and J by 8 bases, with 23 bases between. Germline loops: CDR1 SGHVS, CDR2 FQNEAQ.

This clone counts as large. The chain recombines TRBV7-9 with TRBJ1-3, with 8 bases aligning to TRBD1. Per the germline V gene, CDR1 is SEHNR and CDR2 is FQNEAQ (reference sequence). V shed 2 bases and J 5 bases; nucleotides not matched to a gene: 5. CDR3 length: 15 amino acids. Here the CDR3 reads CASSLTQGERNTIYF. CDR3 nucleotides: TGTGCCAGCAGCTTAACACAGGGGGAGAGAAACACCATATATTTT.

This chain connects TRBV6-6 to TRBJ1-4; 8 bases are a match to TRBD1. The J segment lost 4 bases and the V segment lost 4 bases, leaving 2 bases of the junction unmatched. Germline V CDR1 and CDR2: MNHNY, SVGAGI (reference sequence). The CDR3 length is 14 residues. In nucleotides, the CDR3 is TGTGCCAGCAGTTCAGACAGGGGTAATGAAAAACTGTTTTTT. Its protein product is CASSSDRGNEKLFF.

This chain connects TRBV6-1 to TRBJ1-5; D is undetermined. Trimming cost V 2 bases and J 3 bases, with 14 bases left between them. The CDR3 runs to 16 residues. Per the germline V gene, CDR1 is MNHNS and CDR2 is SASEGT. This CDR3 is CASSEYTRAANQPQHF. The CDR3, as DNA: TGTGCCAGCAGTGAATACACGAGGGCCGCCAATCAGCCCCAGCATTTT.

The chain's CDR3 is CASSPNPRPNTEAFF. The CDR3 nucleotides are TGTGCCAGCAGCCCCAACCCGCGTCCGAACACTGAAGCTTTCTTT. The rearrangement joins TRBV5-6 to TRBJ1-1; D is unresolved. This CDR3 is built from 15 residues. The V gene's germline CDR1 is SGHDT and CDR2 YYEEEE. With 4 bases removed from V and 1 base from J, the gap between germline ends came to 14 bases.

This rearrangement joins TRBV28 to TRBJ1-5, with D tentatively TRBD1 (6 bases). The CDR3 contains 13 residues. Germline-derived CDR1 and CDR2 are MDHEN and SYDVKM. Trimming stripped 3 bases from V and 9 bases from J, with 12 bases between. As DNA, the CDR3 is TGTGCCAGCAGTTTGGTCAGGGGAGGGCCCCAGCATTTT. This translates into CASSLVRGGPQHF. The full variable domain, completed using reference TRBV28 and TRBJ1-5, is DVKVTQSSRYLVKRTGEKVFLECVQDMDHENMFWYRQDPGLGLRLIYFSYDVKMKEKGDIPEGYSVSREKKERFSLILESASTNQTSMYLCASSLVRGGPQHFGDGTRLSIL.

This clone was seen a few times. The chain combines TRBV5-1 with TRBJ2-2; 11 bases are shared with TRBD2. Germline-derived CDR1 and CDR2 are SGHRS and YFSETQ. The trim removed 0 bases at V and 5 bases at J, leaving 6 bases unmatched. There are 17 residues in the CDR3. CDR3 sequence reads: CASSLGLAGRGTGELFF. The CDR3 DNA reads TGCGCCAGCAGCTTGGGACTAGCGGGGAGAGGGACCGGGGAGCTGTTTTTT.

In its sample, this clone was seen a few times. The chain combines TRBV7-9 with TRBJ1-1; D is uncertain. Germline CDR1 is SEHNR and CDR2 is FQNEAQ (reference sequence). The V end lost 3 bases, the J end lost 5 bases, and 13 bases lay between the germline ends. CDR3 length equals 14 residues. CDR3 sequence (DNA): TGTGCCAGCAGCTTTCTACCCCACAAGACTGAAGCTTTCTTT. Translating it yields CASSFLPHKTEAFF.